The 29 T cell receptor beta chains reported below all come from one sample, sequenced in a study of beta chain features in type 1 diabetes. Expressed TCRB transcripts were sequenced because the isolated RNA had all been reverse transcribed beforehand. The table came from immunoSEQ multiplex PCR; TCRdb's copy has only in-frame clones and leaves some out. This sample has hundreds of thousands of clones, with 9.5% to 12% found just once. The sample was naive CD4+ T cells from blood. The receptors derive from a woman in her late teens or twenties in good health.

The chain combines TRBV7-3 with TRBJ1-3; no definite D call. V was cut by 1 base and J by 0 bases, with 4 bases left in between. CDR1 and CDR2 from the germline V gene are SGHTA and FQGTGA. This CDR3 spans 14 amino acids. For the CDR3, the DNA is TGTGCCAGCAGCTTAATCCTCTCTGGAAACACCATATATTTT. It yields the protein CASSLILSGNTIYF.

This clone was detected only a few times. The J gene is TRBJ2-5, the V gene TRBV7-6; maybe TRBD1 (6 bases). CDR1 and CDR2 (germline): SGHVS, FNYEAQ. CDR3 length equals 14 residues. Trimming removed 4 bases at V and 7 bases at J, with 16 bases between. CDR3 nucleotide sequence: TGTGCCAGCAGCTCACAGGGCTCCGGAGGGACCCAGTACTTC. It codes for CASSSQGSGGTQYF.

CDR3 residues: CSVESGTYGYTF. The CDR3 nucleotides read TGCAGCGTTGAGTCCGGGACGTATGGCTACACCTTC. The chain recombines TRBV29-1 with TRBJ1-2; tentatively, D is TRBD1 (5 bases). V lost 3 bases and J lost 5, with 10 bases in between. CDR1 is SQVTM, CDR2 ANQGSEA, per germline. This CDR3 has 12 residues.

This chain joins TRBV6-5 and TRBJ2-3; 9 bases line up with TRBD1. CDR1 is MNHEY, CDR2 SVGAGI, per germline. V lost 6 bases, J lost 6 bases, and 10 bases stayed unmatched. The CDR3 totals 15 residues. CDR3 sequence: CASRGGTGRGDTQYF. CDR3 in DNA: TGTGCCAGCAGGGGAGGGACAGGGAGAGGGGATACGCAGTATTTT.

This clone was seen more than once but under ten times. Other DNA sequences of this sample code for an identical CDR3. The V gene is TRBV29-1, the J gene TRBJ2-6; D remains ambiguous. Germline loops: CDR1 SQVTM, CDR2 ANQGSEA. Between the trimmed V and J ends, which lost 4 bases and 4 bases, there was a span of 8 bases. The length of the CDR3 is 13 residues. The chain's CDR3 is CSVVSSGANVLTF. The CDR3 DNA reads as TGCAGCGTTGTAAGCTCCGGGGCCAACGTCCTGACTTTC.

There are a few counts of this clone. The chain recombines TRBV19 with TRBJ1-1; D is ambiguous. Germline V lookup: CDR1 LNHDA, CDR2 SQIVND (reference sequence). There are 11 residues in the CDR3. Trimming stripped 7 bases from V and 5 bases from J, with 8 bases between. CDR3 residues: CASIQKTEAFF. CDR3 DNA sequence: TGTGCCAGTATCCAGAAGACTGAAGCTTTCTTT.

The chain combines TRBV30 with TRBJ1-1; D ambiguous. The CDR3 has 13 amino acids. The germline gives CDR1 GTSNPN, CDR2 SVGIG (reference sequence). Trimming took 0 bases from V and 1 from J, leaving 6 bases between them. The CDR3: CAWSVHQNTEAFF. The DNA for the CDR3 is TGTGCCTGGAGTGTACACCAGAACACTGAAGCTTTCTTT.

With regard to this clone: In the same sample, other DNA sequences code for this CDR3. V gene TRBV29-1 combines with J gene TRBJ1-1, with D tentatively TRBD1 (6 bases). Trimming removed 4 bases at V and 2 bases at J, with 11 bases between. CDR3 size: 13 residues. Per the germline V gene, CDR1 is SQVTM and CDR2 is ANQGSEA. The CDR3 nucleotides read TGCAGCGTTGGCGGACAGCCAAACACTGAAGCTTTCTTT. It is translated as CSVGGQPNTEAFF.

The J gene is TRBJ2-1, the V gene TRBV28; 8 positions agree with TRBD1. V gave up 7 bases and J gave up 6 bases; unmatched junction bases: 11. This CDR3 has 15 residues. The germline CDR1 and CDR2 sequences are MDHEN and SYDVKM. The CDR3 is CASTSLATGANEQFF. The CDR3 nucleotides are TGTGCCAGCACGTCGTTAGCGACAGGGGCCAATGAGCAGTTCTTC. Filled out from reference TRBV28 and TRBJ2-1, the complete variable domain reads DVKVTQSSRYLVKRTGEKVFLECVQDMDHENMFWYRQDPGLGLRLIYFSYDVKMKEKGDIPEGYSVSREKKERFSLILESASTNQTSMYLCASTSLATGANEQFFGPGTRLTVL.

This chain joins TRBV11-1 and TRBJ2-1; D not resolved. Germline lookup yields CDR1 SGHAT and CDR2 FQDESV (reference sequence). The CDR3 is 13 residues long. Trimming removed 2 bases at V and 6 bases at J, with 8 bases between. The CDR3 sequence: CASSLIGSNEQFF. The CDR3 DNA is TGTGCCAGCAGCTTAATAGGCAGCAATGAGCAGTTCTTC.

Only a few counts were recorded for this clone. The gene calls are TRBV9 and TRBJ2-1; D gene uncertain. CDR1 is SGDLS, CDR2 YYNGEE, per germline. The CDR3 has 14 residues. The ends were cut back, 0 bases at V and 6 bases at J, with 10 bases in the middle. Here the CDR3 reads CASSVDASSNEQFF. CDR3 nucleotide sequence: TGTGCCAGCAGCGTAGACGCTAGTAGCAATGAGCAGTTCTTC.

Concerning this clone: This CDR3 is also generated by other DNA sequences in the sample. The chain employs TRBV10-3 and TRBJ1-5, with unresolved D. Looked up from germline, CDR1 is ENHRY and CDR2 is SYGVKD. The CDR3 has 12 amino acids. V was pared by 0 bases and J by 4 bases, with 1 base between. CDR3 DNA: TGTGCCATCAGTGAGTCGAATCAGCCCCAGCATTTT. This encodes CAISESNQPQHF.

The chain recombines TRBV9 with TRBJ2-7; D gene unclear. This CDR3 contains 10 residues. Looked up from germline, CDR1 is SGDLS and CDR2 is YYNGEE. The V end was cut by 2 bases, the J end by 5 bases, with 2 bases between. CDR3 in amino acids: CASSVDEQYF. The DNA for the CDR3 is TGTGCCAGCAGCGTGGACGAGCAGTACTTC.

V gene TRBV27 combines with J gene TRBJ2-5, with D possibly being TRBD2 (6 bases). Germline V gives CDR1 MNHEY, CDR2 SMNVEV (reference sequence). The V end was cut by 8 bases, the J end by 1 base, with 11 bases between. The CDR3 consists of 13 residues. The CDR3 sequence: CASASVPQETQYF. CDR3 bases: TGTGCCAGCGCTAGCGTACCCCAAGAGACCCAGTACTTC.

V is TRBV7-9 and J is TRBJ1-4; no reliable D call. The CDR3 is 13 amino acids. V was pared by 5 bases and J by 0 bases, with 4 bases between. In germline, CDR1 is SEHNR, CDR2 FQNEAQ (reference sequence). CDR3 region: CASSRTTNEKLFF. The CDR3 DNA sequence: TGTGCCAGCAGCCGAACAACTAATGAAAAACTGTTTTTT. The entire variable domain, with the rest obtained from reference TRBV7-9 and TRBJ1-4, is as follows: DTGVSQNPRHKITKRGQNVTFRCDPISEHNRLYWYRQTLGQGPEFLTYFQNEAQLEKSRLLSDRFSAERPKGSFSTLEIQRTEQGDSAMYLCASSRTTNEKLFFGSGTQLSVL.

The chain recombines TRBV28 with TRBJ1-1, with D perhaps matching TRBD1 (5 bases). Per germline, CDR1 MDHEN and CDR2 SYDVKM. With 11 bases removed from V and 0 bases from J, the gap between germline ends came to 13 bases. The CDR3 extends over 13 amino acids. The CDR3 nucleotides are TGTGCCTCTCAAGGGGCATTGAACACTGAAGCTTTCTTT. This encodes CASQGALNTEAFF.

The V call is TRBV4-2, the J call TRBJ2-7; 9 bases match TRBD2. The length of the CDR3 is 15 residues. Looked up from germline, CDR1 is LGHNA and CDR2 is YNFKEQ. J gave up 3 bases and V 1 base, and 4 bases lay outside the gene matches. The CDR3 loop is CASSQGAGGLYEQYF. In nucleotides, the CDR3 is TGTGCCAGCAGCCAAGGGGCGGGAGGGCTCTACGAGCAGTACTTC.

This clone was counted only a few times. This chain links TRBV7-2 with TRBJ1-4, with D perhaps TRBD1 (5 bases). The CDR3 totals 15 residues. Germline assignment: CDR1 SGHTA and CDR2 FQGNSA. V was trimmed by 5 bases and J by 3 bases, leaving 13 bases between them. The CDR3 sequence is CASSPPGLANEKLFF. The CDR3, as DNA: TGTGCCAGCAGCCCGCCAGGGTTGGCTAATGAAAAACTGTTTTTT.

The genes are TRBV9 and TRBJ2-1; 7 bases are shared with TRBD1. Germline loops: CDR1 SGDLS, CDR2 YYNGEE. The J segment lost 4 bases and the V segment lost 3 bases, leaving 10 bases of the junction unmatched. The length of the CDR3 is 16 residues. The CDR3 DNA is TGTGCCAGCAGCGCATTTACCGGGACAGTATACAATGAGCAGTTCTTC. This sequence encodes CASSAFTGTVYNEQFF.

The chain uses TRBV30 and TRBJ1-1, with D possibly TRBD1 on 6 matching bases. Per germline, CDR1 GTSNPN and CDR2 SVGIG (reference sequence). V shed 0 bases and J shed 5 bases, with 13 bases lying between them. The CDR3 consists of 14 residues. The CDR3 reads CAWSVGGSITEAFF. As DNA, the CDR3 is TGTGCCTGGAGTGTAGGGGGATCGATTACTGAAGCTTTCTTT. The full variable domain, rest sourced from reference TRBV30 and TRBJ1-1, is SQTIHQWPATLVQPVGSPLSLECTVEGTSNPNLYWYRQAAGRGLQLLFYSVGIGQISSEVPQNLSASRPQDRQFILSSKKLLLSDSGFYLCAWSVGGSITEAFFGQGTRLTVV.

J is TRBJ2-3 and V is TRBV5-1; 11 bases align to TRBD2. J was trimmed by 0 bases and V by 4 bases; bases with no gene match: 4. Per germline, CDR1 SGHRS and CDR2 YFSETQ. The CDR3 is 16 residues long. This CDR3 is CASSAGLADSTDTQYF. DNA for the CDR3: TGCGCCAGCAGCGCGGGACTAGCGGACAGCACAGATACGCAGTATTTT.

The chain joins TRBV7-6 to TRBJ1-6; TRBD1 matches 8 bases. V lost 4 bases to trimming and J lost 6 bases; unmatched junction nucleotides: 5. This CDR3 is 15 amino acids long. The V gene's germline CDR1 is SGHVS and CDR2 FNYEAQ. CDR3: CASSSGQGGNSPLHF. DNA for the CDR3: TGTGCCAGCAGCTCCGGACAGGGTGGTAATTCACCCCTCCACTTT.

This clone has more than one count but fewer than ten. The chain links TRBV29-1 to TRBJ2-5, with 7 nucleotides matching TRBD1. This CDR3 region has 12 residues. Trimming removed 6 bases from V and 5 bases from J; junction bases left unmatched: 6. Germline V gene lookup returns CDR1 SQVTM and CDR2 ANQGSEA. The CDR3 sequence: CSVQGQSETQYF. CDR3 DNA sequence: TGCAGCGTCCAGGGACAGTCGGAGACCCAGTACTTC. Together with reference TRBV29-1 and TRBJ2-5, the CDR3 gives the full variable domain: SAVISQKPSRDICQRGTSLTIQCQVDSQVTMMFWYRQQPGQSLTLIATANQGSEATYESGFVIDKFPISRPNLTFSTLTVSNMSPEDSSIYLCSVQGQSETQYFGPGTRLLVL.

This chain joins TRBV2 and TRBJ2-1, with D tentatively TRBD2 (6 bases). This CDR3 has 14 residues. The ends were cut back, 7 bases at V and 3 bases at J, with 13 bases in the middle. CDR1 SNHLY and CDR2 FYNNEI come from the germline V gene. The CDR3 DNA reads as TGTGCCAGCAAGTTGCGGGGTTACTACAATGAGCAGTTCTTC. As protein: CASKLRGYYNEQFF. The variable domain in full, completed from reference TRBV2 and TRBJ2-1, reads EPEVTQTPSHQVTQMGQEVILRCVPISNHLYFYWYRQILGQKVEFLVSFYNNEISEKSEIFDDQFSVERPDGSNFTLKIRSTKLEDSAMYFCASKLRGYYNEQFFGPGTRLTVL.

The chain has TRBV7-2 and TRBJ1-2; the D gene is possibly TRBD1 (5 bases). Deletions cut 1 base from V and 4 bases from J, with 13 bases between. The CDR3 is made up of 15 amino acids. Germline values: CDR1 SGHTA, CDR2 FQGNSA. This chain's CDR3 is CASSLEAGGGYGYTF. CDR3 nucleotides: TGTGCCAGCAGCTTAGAGGCCGGCGGGGGCTATGGCTACACCTTC.

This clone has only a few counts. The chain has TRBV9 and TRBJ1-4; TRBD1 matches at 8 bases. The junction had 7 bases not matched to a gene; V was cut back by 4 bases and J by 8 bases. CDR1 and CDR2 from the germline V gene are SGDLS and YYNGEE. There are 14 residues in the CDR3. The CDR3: CASSSSTGGEKLFF. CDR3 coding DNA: TGTGCCAGCAGCTCTAGTACAGGGGGGGAAAAACTGTTTTTT. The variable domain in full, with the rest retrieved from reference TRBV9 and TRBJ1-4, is DSGVTQTPKHLITATGQRVTLRCSPRSGDLSVYWYQQSLDQGLQFLIQYYNGEERAKGNILERFSAQQFPDLHSELNLSSLELGDSALYFCASSSSTGGEKLFFGSGTQLSVL.

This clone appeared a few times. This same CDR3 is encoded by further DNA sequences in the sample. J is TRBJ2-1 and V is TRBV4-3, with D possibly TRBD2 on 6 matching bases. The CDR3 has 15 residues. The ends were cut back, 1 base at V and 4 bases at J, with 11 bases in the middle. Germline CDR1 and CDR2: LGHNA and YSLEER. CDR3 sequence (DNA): TGCGCCAGCAGCCAAGGGCGGGACCCATACAATGAGCAGTTCTTC. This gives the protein CASSQGRDPYNEQFF.

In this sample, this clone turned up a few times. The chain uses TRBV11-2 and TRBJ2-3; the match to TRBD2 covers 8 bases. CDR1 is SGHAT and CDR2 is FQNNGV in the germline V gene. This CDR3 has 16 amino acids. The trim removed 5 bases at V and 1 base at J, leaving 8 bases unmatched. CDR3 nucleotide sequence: TGTGCCAGCAGCCCCGGGCTTAGCGGGGGCACAGATACGCAGTATTTT. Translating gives CASSPGLSGGTDTQYF.

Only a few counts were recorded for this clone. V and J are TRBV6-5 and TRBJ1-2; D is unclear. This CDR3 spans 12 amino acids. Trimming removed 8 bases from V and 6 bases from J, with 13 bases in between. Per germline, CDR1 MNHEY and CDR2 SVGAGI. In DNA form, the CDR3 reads TGTGCCAGCGGTACACCCTCCAATGGCTACACCTTC. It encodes CASGTPSNGYTF.